A selection of T cell receptor beta chains follows, all from one sample in a study of T cell responses to AZD1222 COVID-19 vaccine. Sequencing used immunoSEQ multiplex PCR; TCRdb keeps in-frame clones, though not all of them. The sample includes roughly 28,000 clones, about 93% of them seen just once. Sample: peripheral blood, taken on day 0 of AZD1222 vaccination. The receptors here all came from an adult in good health. Both conserved end residues are part of each CDR3. D genes are given only for firm matches. Size is omitted from some rows. Given values are once, few, many or a class for expanded clones.

TRBJ2-5	.	TRBD2	TRBV5-6	TGTGCCAGCAGCCCGGGAGCGGGGGGAAAGACCCAGTACTTC	CASSPGAGGKTQYF
TRBJ2-1	.	.	TRBV10-1	TGCGCCAGCAGTGAGTACGGGGAGCTGACCTACAATGAGCAGTTCTTC	CASSEYGELTYNEQFF
TRBJ1-1	.	.	TRBV19	TGTGCCAGTACCCCGGGCGGCAACACTGAAGCTTTCTTT	CASTPGGNTEAFF
TRBJ2-7	.	TRBD2	TRBV11-3	TGTGCCAGCAGTCATCCAGCGGGAGAGCAGTACTTC	CASSHPAGEQYF
TRBJ2-7	.	.	TRBV10-3	TGTGCCATCAGTCCAGCTGTAGGGAACTACGAGCAGTACTTC	CAISPAVGNYEQYF
TRBJ1-1	.	.	TRBV3-1/TRBV3-2	TGTGCCAGCAGCCAAAGGGGAACGAACACTGAAGCTTTCTTT	CASSQRGTNTEAFF
TRBJ2-3	.	TRBD1	TRBV10-3	TGTGCCATCAGCCAGGGGGAAGGCACAGATACGCAGTATTTT	CAISQGEGTDTQYF
TRBJ2-7	.	.	TRBV28	TGTGCCAGCAGTGGGACCGATGGCGAGCAGTACTTC	CASSGTDGEQYF
TRBJ1-2	once	.	TRBV10-3	TGTGCCATGCGGTCCCCCCTCGGGTTCGACTACACCTTC	CAMRSPLGFDYTF
TRBJ1-1	.	TRBD1	TRBV3-1/TRBV3-2	TGTGCCAGCAGCCATCCGGGACAGGGGGCTACTGAAGCTTTCTTT	CASSHPGQGATEAFF
TRBJ1-4	.	.	TRBV24-1	TGTGCCACCAGTGATTTGGTGGGCTATTGGGGGCGAAAACTGTTTTTT	CATSDLVGYWGRKLFF
TRBJ2-5	once	.	TRBV5-1	TGCGCCAGCAGCGCCCCGCCCCCTCAGATGGCGTCCGAGACCCAGTACTTC	CASSAPPPQMASETQYF
TRBJ2-7	.	TRBD1	TRBV18	TGTGCCAGCTCCCCGACAGGGGCCCCCTACGAGCAGTACTTC	CASSPTGAPYEQYF
TRBJ1-5	.	.	TRBV27	TGTGCCAGCAGGGGGGGACATCGCAATCAGCCCCAGCATTTT	CASRGGHRNQPQHF
TRBJ1-3	.	.	TRBV7-8	TGTGCCAGCAGCCCCAATGGCAGAAGCTCTGGAAACACCATATATTTT	CASSPNGRSSGNTIYF
TRBJ1-1	.	.	TRBV2	TGTGCCAGCAGTGAAGATAGCTACACTGAAGCTTTCTTT	CASSEDSYTEAFF
TRBJ1-1	.	.	TRBV11-2	TGTGCCAGCAGACGATTGCAGGGGAACACTGAAGCTTTCTTT	CASRRLQGNTEAFF
TRBJ1-2	.	.	TRBV14	TGTGCCAGCAGCCTCGGTCCTAACCCCTTTAATGGCTACACCTTC	CASSLGPNPFNGYTF
TRBJ2-3	.	.	TRBV14	TGTGCCAGCAGTCAACACGGGGCCGGGGATACGCAGTATTTT	CASSQHGAGDTQYF
TRBJ2-5	.	TRBD2	TRBV9	TGTGCCAGCAGCCCCACCGGGGGGGCGGGCTTGGAGACCCAGTACTTC	CASSPTGGAGLETQYF
TRBJ2-1	.	TRBD2	TRBV30	TGTGCCTGTCATGGACTAGCGGGAAAGGCCAGGCAGTTCTTC	CACHGLAGKARQFF
TRBJ2-1	.	.	TRBV2	TGTGCCAGCAGTGTTCAATACAATGAGCAGTTCTTC	CASSVQYNEQFF
TRBJ2-1	.	TRBD2	TRBV4-3	TGCGCCAGCAGCCAAGTACTAGCGGGAGGACTCAATGAGCAGTTCTTC	CASSQVLAGGLNEQFF
TRBJ2-7	.	.	TRBV6-2/TRBV6-3	TGTGCCAGCAGTTACACTAGCCCCCCCTACGAGCAGTACTTC	CASSYTSPPYEQYF
TRBJ1-1	few	.	TRBV6-4	TGTGCCAGCCCGAGGGGCAGGGCGGCTACTGAAGCTTTCTTT	CASPRGRAATEAFF
TRBJ1-1	.	.	TRBV28	TGTGCCAGCACCTACAGCGGATCGAACACTGAAGCTTTCTTT	CASTYSGSNTEAFF
TRBJ2-3	.	TRBD2	TRBV30	TGTGCCTGGAGTCGACTAGCGGGGTTGGCAGATACGCAGTATTTT	CAWSRLAGLADTQYF
TRBJ1-2	.	TRBD1	TRBV9	TGTGCCAGCAGCGTAGGGACAGGGTCGAACTATGGCTACACCTTC	CASSVGTGSNYGYTF
TRBJ1-2	.	.	TRBV9	TGTGCCAGCAGCGTAGGGGGAACCTATGGCTACACCTTC	CASSVGGTYGYTF
TRBJ1-3	.	.	TRBV6-5	TGTGCCAGCAGTACAGGAAACACCATATATTTT	CASSTGNTIYF
TRBJ1-5	.	.	TRBV7-9	TGTGCCAGCAGCTTAACGGGACTTAGCAATCAGCCCCAGCATTTT	CASSLTGLSNQPQHF
TRBJ1-1	.	.	TRBV5-5	TGTGCCAGCAGCAAGACCCAAGACACTGAAGCTTTCTTT	CASSKTQDTEAFF
TRBJ2-4	.	.	TRBV3-1/TRBV3-2	TGTGCCAGCAGCCAAGAAGTCTCGGTAGACAAAAACATTCAGTACTTC	CASSQEVSVDKNIQYF
TRBJ1-1	.	.	TRBV7-9	TGTGCCAGCAGCCCGTCATTGAACACTGAAGCTTTCTTT	CASSPSLNTEAFF
TRBJ1-5	.	TRBD1	TRBV19	TGTGCCAGTAGTATAAGGGACAGAAATCAGCCCCAGCATTTT	CASSIRDRNQPQHF
TRBJ1-2	.	.	TRBV6-2/TRBV6-3	TGTGCCAGCAGTTACTCGGGGGCTGCTAACTATGGCTACACCTTC	CASSYSGAANYGYTF
TRBJ1-5	few	.	TRBV2	TGTGCCAGCAGGGTCCAGGGTGCGGGGATCAATCAGCCCCAGCATTTT	CASRVQGAGINQPQHF
TRBJ2-7	.	.	TRBV5-4	TGTGCCAGCAGCACGGACGGAACCTACGAGCAGTACTTC	CASSTDGTYEQYF
TRBJ2-1	.	.	TRBV21-1	TGTGCCAGCAGCGGCTACAATGAGCAGTTCTTC	CASSGYNEQFF
TRBJ1-6	once	.	TRBV5-5	TGTGCCAGCAGCCCCGGGGCTTTAAGCTCCTATAATTCACCCCTCCACTTT	CASSPGALSSYNSPLHF
TRBJ2-3	.	TRBD2	TRBV5-4	TGTGCCAGCAGCTTGGGACTAGCGGGAGGAGCAGATACGCAGTATTTT	CASSLGLAGGADTQYF
TRBJ1-1	.	TRBD1	TRBV9	TGTGCCAGCAGCGTCGACAGGGCAACGAACACTGAAGCTTTCTTT	CASSVDRATNTEAFF
TRBJ2-1	.	TRBD2	TRBV9	TGTGCCAGCAGCATAGCGGGAGCGGGGGGATACAATGAGCAGTTCTTC	CASSIAGAGGYNEQFF
TRBJ2-5	.	TRBD2	TRBV27	TGTGCCAGCAGACCGAGCGGGAGAGTCAAAGAGACCCAGTACTTC	CASRPSGRVKETQYF
TRBJ2-5	.	.	TRBV12-3/TRBV12-4	TGTGCCAGCAGTTTGGCGCGGGAAGAGACCCAGTACTTC	CASSLAREETQYF
TRBJ2-1	.	TRBD1	TRBV10-1	TGCGCCAGCAGTTTACAGGGGAACTACAATGAGCAGTTCTTC	CASSLQGNYNEQFF
TRBJ2-3	.	.	TRBV10-1	TGCGCCAGCAAGTTGACTCTCACAGATACGCAGTATTTT	CASKLTLTDTQYF
TRBJ2-2	.	.	TRBV9	TGTGCCAGCAGCGGTCCTACGGGACAGAACACCGGGGAGCTGTTTTTT	CASSGPTGQNTGELFF
TRBJ1-5	.	.	TRBV19	TGTGCCAGTACCGAGGACAGTTATAGCAATCAGCCCCAGCATTTT	CASTEDSYSNQPQHF
TRBJ2-3	.	TRBD2	TRBV7-2	TGTGCCAGCAGCTTCACGGGAGGGCCGAATACGCAGTATTTT	CASSFTGGPNTQYF
TRBJ1-1	.	.	TRBV5-6	TGTGCCAGCAGCTTGGAAGCTGAAGCTTTCTTT	CASSLEAEAFF
TRBJ2-1	.	TRBD2	TRBV11-2	TGTGCCAGCAGCTTAGCGGGCGGGAGGGGCTCTGAGCAGTTCTTC	CASSLAGGRGSEQFF
TRBJ1-4	.	.	TRBV29-1	TGCAGCGCTGGGCAGGGCCTAAATGAAAAACTGTTTTTT	CSAGQGLNEKLFF
TRBJ2-4	.	.	TRBV19	TGTGCCAGTAGTCCCCAGATCGTAGTTTCCAAAAACATTCAGTACTTC	CASSPQIVVSKNIQYF